The entry below describes one T cell receptor beta chain. Antigen specificity is unknown. The entry originates in a study of cytomegalovirus exposure and HLA in healthy donors. Whole-study findings and limits: There were under 200 TCR beta chains listed as cytomegalovirus-associated.

The PCR was carried out with 60 Vbeta primers and 13 Jbeta primers. Sequencing used immunoSEQ multiplex PCR; TCRdb keeps in-frame clones, though not all of them. Among around 150,000 clones listed, about 76% were seen once. CDR3 length: 15 amino acids. From germline, CDR1 is SGHAT and CDR2 FQNNGV. The V gene lost 0 bases and the J gene lost 5 bases, with 14 bases spanning the gap. This clonotype originated in a female donor in good health and CMV-seronegative. The sequencing sample was made of PBMCs. This sequence joins TRBV11-2 and TRBJ2-7; perhaps TRBD2 as D (7 bases). CDR3 coding DNA: TGTGCCAGCAGCTTAGAGGCGGGGCGGGGGCACGAGCAGTACTTC. Translating gives CASSLEAGRGHEQYF.